This TCR beta chain was observed in a study of blood T cell repertoires in COVID-19. Study at large: In Cohort 3, a recovered donor had either two negative PCRs, clearance, or symptom resolution. Collection of acute and convalescent COVID-19 samples took place in the United States, Italy and Spain. T cells, B-cell-depleted T cells, or PBMCs supplied cDNA or gDNA.

Trimming removed 5 bases from V and 3 bases from J; junction bases left unmatched: 10. The germline V gene encodes CDR1 LNHDA and CDR2 SQIVND (reference sequence). This CDR3 has 15 amino acids. Clinical history as reported by participants underpinned cohort assignment. Produced via immunoSEQ multiplex PCR; TCRdb's table is partial and in-frame only. Seen here are about 170,000 clones, roughly 78% observed once, and the top ten hold roughly 20%. The sequencing input was PBMCs or T cells enriched from blood (not recorded which). This receptor was taken from a woman in her sixties or seventies in a cohort exposed to, infected with or recovered from COVID-19 (not recorded which). The chain carries TRBV19 and TRBJ2-7; 7 bases are shared with TRBD1. CDR3 residues: CASSEGTAGGYEQYF. CDR3 bases: TGTGCCAGTAGTGAGGGGACAGCTGGTGGCTACGAGCAGTACTTC.